Below are 16 T cell receptor beta chains sequenced from a single sample in a study of T cell changes during pregnancy in multiple sclerosis. Sequenced by immunoSEQ multiplex PCR; TCRdb stores in-frame clones only, minus some. The table includes 30,000 to 40,000 clones, just over 90% detected once. Here the sequenced sample was CD4+ T cells from peripheral blood mononuclear cells, taken in the third trimester of pregnancy. Receptors were obtained from a female donor with multiple sclerosis, enrolled in a pregnancy study.

CDR3 sequence reads: CASSSGQLGTDTQYF. As DNA, the CDR3 is TGTGCCAGCAGCTCGGGACAGCTCGGCACAGATACGCAGTATTTT. This sequence joins TRBV7-3 and TRBJ2-3; TRBD1 matches at 7 bases. J lost 1 base, V lost 4 bases, and 5 bases had no gene match. The CDR3 contains 15 residues. In germline, CDR1 is SGHTA, CDR2 FQGTGA.

The chain recombines TRBV19 with TRBJ1-2, with D hard to call. Germline V gives CDR1 LNHDA, CDR2 SQIVND (reference sequence). This CDR3 is built from 13 residues. V gave up 7 bases and J gave up 7 bases, with 16 bases separating them. The CDR3 spells CASTPHGLVGYTF. The CDR3 nucleotides read TGTGCCAGTACCCCACATGGTCTGGTTGGCTACACCTTC. Filled out from reference TRBV19 and TRBJ1-2, the complete variable domain reads DGGITQSPKYLFRKEGQNVTLSCEQNLNHDAMYWYRQDPGQGLRLIYYSQIVNDFQKGDIAEGYSVSREKKESFPLTVTSAQKNPTAFYLCASTPHGLVGYTFGSGTRLTVV.

This rearrangement joins TRBV4-1 to TRBJ2-1, with D possibly TRBD2 on 6 matching bases. CDR3 length: 15 residues. The germline V and J ends were trimmed by 5 bases and 10 bases, with 21 bases remaining between them. The germline gives CDR1 MGHRA, CDR2 YSYEKL. The CDR3 DNA follows: TGCGCCAGCAGCGTCCCGACCCGGGACTTCGTGGAGCAGTTCTTC. This codes for CASSVPTRDFVEQFF.

This clone showed up just once. This chain connects TRBV7-8 to TRBJ2-7; 8 bases are shared with TRBD1. V was clipped by 6 bases and J by 3 bases; unmatched bases: 22. Per the germline V gene, CDR1 is SGHVS and CDR2 is FQNEAQ. The CDR3 runs 19 residues. CDR3: CASSPQGDWAPVSGYEQYF. In DNA, the CDR3 is TGTGCCAGCAGTCCACAGGGGGATTGGGCTCCCGTATCGGGCTACGAGCAGTACTTC.

The CDR3 DNA sequence: TGTGCCAGCACGTCGGGCGGGTACACCGGGGAGCTGTTTTTT. Translated: CASTSGGYTGELFF. This chain connects TRBV27 to TRBJ2-2, with D tentatively TRBD2 (5 bases). CDR3 length: 14 amino acids. In germline, CDR1 is MNHEY, CDR2 SMNVEV (reference sequence). Trimming left V 7 bases short and J 3 bases short, with 12 bases between.

V gene TRBV5-1 combines with J gene TRBJ2-7, with a tentative D call TRBD2 (6 bases). This CDR3 is built from 15 residues. V was cut by 2 bases and J by 6 bases, with 18 bases left in between. Looked up from germline, CDR1 is SGHRS and CDR2 is YFSETQ. The CDR3 nucleotides read TGCGCCAGCAGCTTACAGACTAGTCATCGAAGCGAGCAGTACTTC. This sequence encodes CASSLQTSHRSEQYF.

The rearrangement links TRBV5-1 to TRBJ2-1; 11 nucleotides agree with TRBD2. Germline V lookup: CDR1 SGHRS, CDR2 YFSETQ. The CDR3 length is 13 residues. Germline trimming cut 7 bases from V and 6 bases from J; bases unmatched to any gene: 3. CDR3 sequence (DNA): TGCGCCAGCGGCGGGACTAGCGGCAATGAGCAGTTCTTC. Protein sequence: CASGGTSGNEQFF. Full variable domain (missing parts from reference TRBV5-1 and TRBJ2-1): KAGVTQTPRYLIKTRGQQVTLSCSPISGHRSVSWYQQTPGQGLQFLFEYFSETQRNKGNFPGRFSGRQFSNSRSEMNVSTLELGDSALYLCASGGTSGNEQFFGPGTRLTVL.

CDR3 amino acids: CAISGLEGTYEQYF. CDR3 in DNA: TGTGCCATCAGTGGATTGGAGGGGACCTACGAGCAGTACTTC. The chain recombines TRBV10-3 with TRBJ2-7, with D maybe TRBD2 (6 bases). The CDR3 covers 14 residues. Trimming shortened V by 4 bases and J by 2 bases, and 12 bases separated the two germline ends. CDR1 and CDR2 from the germline V gene are ENHRY and SYGVKD.

This clone is a singleton in its sample. This chain connects TRBV10-3 to TRBJ1-1; the match to TRBD1 covers 7 bases. The germline gives CDR1 ENHRY, CDR2 SYGVKD. V shed 6 bases and J 4 bases; nucleotides not matched to a gene: 5. The CDR3 runs to 13 residues. The CDR3 bases are TGTGCCATCAGGCAGGGGGAGGCCACTGAAGCTTTCTTT. Protein: CAIRQGEATEAFF.

This sequence joins TRBV9 and TRBJ2-7; weak D call: TRBD1 (5 bases). CDR3 size: 14 residues. Deletions cut 0 bases from V and 5 bases from J, with 12 bases between. CDR1 is SGDLS, CDR2 YYNGEE, per germline. CDR3: CASSVASRGDEQYF. DNA for the CDR3: TGTGCCAGCAGCGTAGCTTCAAGGGGTGACGAGCAGTACTTC.

This chain connects TRBV28 to TRBJ2-3, with D perhaps matching TRBD2 (6 bases). This CDR3 has 13 amino acids. The germline V gene has CDR1 MDHEN and CDR2 SYDVKM. V was trimmed by 6 bases and J by 3 bases, leaving 10 bases between them. The DNA for the CDR3 is TGTGCCAGCAGAAGGGACTTAACAGATACGCAGTATTTT. Its protein product is CASRRDLTDTQYF.

The chain is built from TRBV6-5 and TRBJ2-3, with TRBD2 matching over 9 bases. CDR3 size: 14 residues. The germline V gene encodes CDR1 MNHEY and CDR2 SVGAGI. V trimming: 10 bases; J trimming: 2 bases; junction bases outside the gene matches: 7. The CDR3 loop reads CATNLAGNTDTQYF. For the CDR3, the DNA is TGTGCCACGAATCTAGCGGGAAACACAGATACGCAGTATTTT.

The chain combines TRBV10-3 with TRBJ2-3; D may be TRBD2 (6 bases). Germline V gene data show CDR1 as ENHRY and CDR2 as SYGVKD. The CDR3 runs to 13 residues. V was pared by 6 bases and J by 2 bases, with 9 bases between. CDR3 region: CAIRGLPTDTQYF. The CDR3 DNA sequence: TGTGCCATCAGGGGACTCCCCACAGATACGCAGTATTTT.

The V gene is TRBV4-2, the J gene TRBJ1-4; 8 bases match TRBD1. Germline lookup yields CDR1 LGHNA and CDR2 YNFKEQ. The CDR3 spans 16 residues. V was pared by 1 base and J by 8 bases, with 9 bases of the junction left unmatched. The CDR3 protein is CASSQGSAGGLEKLFF. CDR3 DNA: TGTGCCAGCAGCCAAGGTTCAGCAGGGGGCCTGGAAAAACTGTTTTTT.

A note on this clone: The same CDR3 is also encoded by other DNA sequences in this sample. The chain links TRBV6-5 to TRBJ2-2; perhaps TRBD1 as D (6 bases). V lost 6 bases, J lost 2 bases, and 13 bases lay in between. This CDR3 contains 15 residues. Germline V gives CDR1 MNHEY, CDR2 SVGAGI. The CDR3 loop reads CASSREQGNTGELFF. CDR3 nucleotides: TGTGCCAGCAGCCGGGAACAGGGAAACACCGGGGAGCTGTTTTTT.

This clone has only one observation. The chain uses TRBV11-2 and TRBJ2-2; D may be TRBD2 (5 bases). CDR3 length: 16 residues. The V and J ends lost 2 bases and 2 bases respectively, with 12 bases between them. Germline V CDR1 and CDR2: SGHAT, FQNNGV. CDR3 protein: CASSLNSGINTGELFF. As DNA, the CDR3 is TGTGCCAGCAGCTTAAATTCGGGGATTAACACCGGGGAGCTGTTTTTT.